This TCR beta chain is drawn from a study of blood T cell repertoires in COVID-19. Study details: PBMCs, B-cell-depleted T cells, or T cells were the source of the cDNA or gDNA that made up the material.

Enrollees, roughly 18 to 95 years old, lived in approximately 25 US areas. Two negative PCRs, clearance, or symptom resolution were required of recovered Cohort 3 donors. Authors' data handling: Estimates of nucleated cell counts were drawn from the amplification of reference gene primers. Using immunoSEQ multiplex PCR, the repertoire was profiled, and TCRdb retains in-frame clones only, with some absent. The V and J calls and clone size come from that table; D and trimming were worked out from the DNA. Of approximately 350,000 clones in the sample, roughly nine tenths were seen once. The germline V gene encodes CDR1 LGHNA and CDR2 YSLEER. This CDR3 is built from 14 residues. V shed 2 bases and J shed 0 bases, with 7 bases lying between them.

This TCR was sampled from a man aged 18 to 30 who had recovered from COVID-19. This chain connects TRBV4-3 to TRBJ1-1; D gene uncertain. The sequenced material came from PBMCs or T cells enriched from blood (not recorded which). In DNA, the CDR3 is TGCGCCAGCAGCCAAATGGAGTTGAACACTGAAGCTTTCTTT. Its translation: CASSQMELNTEAFF.